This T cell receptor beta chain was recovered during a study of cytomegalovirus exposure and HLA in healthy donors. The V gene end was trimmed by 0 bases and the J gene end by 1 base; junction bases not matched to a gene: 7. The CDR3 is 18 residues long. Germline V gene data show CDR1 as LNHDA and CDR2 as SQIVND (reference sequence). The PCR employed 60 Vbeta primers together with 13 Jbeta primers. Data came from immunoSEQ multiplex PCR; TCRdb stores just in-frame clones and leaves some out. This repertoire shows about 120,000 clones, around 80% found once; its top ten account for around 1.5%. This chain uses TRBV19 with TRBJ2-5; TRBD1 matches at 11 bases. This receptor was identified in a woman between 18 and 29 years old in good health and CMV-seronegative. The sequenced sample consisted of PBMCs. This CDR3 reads CASSIDLGTGGFQETQYF. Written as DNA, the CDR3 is TGTGCCAGTAGTATAGATCTTGGGACAGGGGGGTTCCAAGAGACCCAGTACTTC.